These 22 T cell receptor beta chains were all obtained from the same sample, sequenced in a study of glioma-infiltrating T cells after dendritic cell vaccination. Produced via immunoSEQ multiplex PCR; TCRdb's table is partial and in-frame only. The sample yields 80,000 to 100,000 clones, 75% to 90% seen once. The time point denotes: after dendritic cell vaccination, including at tumor progression/relapse. The sample consisted of blood, taken after dendritic cell vaccination. These receptors were collected from a human donor with glioblastoma.

The chain carries TRBV18 and TRBJ1-2; TRBD1 aligns across 7 bases. The CDR3 is 13 residues long. The junction had 6 bases not matched to a gene; V was cut back by 4 bases and J by 7 bases. Germline values: CDR1 KGHSH, CDR2 LQKENI. CDR3 sequence: CASSRPQGVGYTF. The DNA of the CDR3 is TGTGCCAGCTCACGACCCCAGGGGGTTGGCTACACCTTC.

This rearrangement joins TRBV5-6 to TRBJ1-2, with TRBD1 matching 9 bases. Per the germline V gene, CDR1 is SGHDT and CDR2 is YYEEEE. The CDR3 has 15 residues. The junction had 6 bases not matched to a gene; V was cut back by 4 bases and J by 2 bases. CDR3 sequence reads: CASSMTGGYNYGYTF. In DNA, the CDR3 is TGTGCCAGCAGCATGACAGGGGGGTACAACTATGGCTACACCTTC.

V is TRBV2 and J is TRBJ2-1, with a weak D call TRBD1 (5 bases). Germline assignment: CDR1 SNHLY and CDR2 FYNNEI. V was cut by 8 bases and J by 4 bases, with 12 bases left in between. The CDR3 has 13 amino acids. This chain's CDR3 is CASGVDSYNEQFF. CDR3 nucleotide sequence: TGTGCCAGCGGGGTCGACAGTTACAATGAGCAGTTCTTC.

The chain recombines TRBV19 with TRBJ1-2, with D possibly TRBD1 on 5 matching bases. Trimming removed 8 bases from V and 1 base from J, with 8 bases in between. The CDR3 covers 12 residues. The V gene's germline CDR1 is LNHDA and CDR2 SQIVND (reference sequence). In DNA form, the CDR3 reads TGTGCCAGTGAGGACATTAACTATGGCTACACCTTC. Its translation: CASEDINYGYTF.

The chain combines TRBV4-2 with TRBJ2-2; 15 bases are shared with TRBD2. The CDR3 is made up of 17 amino acids. Germline CDR1 LGHNA, CDR2 YNFKEQ. V shed 1 base and J 7 bases; nucleotides not matched to a gene: 4. The CDR3 DNA reads as TGTGCCAGCAGCCAAGGTGGACTAGCGGGGGGGCTCGGGGAGCTGTTTTTT. This gives the protein CASSQGGLAGGLGELFF.

V usage is TRBV2 and J usage is TRBJ1-1; possible D gene TRBD1, 6 bases. Germline V CDR1 and CDR2: SNHLY, FYNNEI. This CDR3 spans 17 amino acids. Trimming stripped 3 bases from V and 0 bases from J, with 17 bases between. CDR3 nucleotides: TGTGCCAGCAGTGATACCCCATACGGACAGCTGAACACTGAAGCTTTCTTT. Translation: CASSDTPYGQLNTEAFF.

The chain has TRBV7-9 and TRBJ1-1; tentative D call: TRBD1 (6 bases). The V gene lost 3 bases and the J gene lost 1 base, with 12 bases spanning the gap. The CDR3 loop spans 15 amino acids. Germline V gene lookup returns CDR1 SEHNR and CDR2 FQNEAQ (reference sequence). The DNA for the CDR3 is TGTGCCAGCAGCTTTCCGGGACACCCGAACACTGAAGCTTTCTTT. Its translation: CASSFPGHPNTEAFF.

The chain has TRBV18 and TRBJ1-6; D may be TRBD1 (5 bases). CDR3 length: 16 amino acids. The V end was cut by 6 bases, the J end by 5 bases, with 17 bases between. Germline assignment: CDR1 KGHSH and CDR2 LQKENI. CDR3 nucleotide sequence: TGTGCCAGCTCCCTCTTCGGGGGGTACGATAATTCACCCCTCCACTTT. This encodes CASSLFGGYDNSPLHF.

This chain connects TRBV28 to TRBJ2-1, with a weak D call TRBD2 (5 bases). Germline lookup yields CDR1 MDHEN and CDR2 SYDVKM. This CDR3 region has 17 residues. V was pared by 6 bases and J by 0 bases, with 18 bases between. The CDR3 sequence is CASSFLSGLSSYNEQFF. CDR3 DNA sequence: TGTGCCAGCAGCTTCCTCAGCGGACTCAGCTCCTACAATGAGCAGTTCTTC. Supplemented by reference TRBV28 and TRBJ2-1, the full variable domain reads DVKVTQSSRYLVKRTGEKVFLECVQDMDHENMFWYRQDPGLGLRLIYFSYDVKMKEKGDIPEGYSVSREKKERFSLILESASTNQTSMYLCASSFLSGLSSYNEQFFGPGTRLTVL.

This clone has only a few counts. This rearrangement joins TRBV28 to TRBJ2-3; 10 bases fit TRBD2. With V trimmed by 4 bases and J by 3 bases, 1 base remained unmatched. This CDR3 is 14 amino acids long. Germline CDR1 reads MDHEN; CDR2 reads SYDVKM. The CDR3 spells CASSSSGRTDTQYF. In DNA, the CDR3 is TGTGCCAGCAGTTCTAGCGGGAGAACAGATACGCAGTATTTT.

The gene calls are TRBV7-2 and TRBJ2-7, with 9 bases aligning to TRBD2. CDR1 is SGHTA and CDR2 is FQGNSA in the germline V gene. The trim removed 1 base at V and 0 bases at J, leaving 1 base unmatched. This CDR3 is built from 15 residues. CDR3 region: CASSLGGRDSYEQYF. The CDR3 bases are TGTGCCAGCAGCTTAGGCGGGAGGGACTCCTACGAGCAGTACTTC.

The chain recombines TRBV27 with TRBJ2-2; 9 bases map to TRBD1. V shed 5 bases, J shed 6 bases, and the junction held 7 bases outside the gene matches. Germline CDR1 is MNHEY and CDR2 is SMNVEV (reference sequence). The CDR3 length is 15 residues. CDR3 protein: CASSPGQGLPGELFF. The CDR3 bases are TGTGCCAGCAGTCCGGGACAGGGTCTCCCCGGGGAGCTGTTTTTT.

This chain joins TRBV5-1 and TRBJ2-1, with TRBD2 identical over 8 bases. CDR3 length: 15 residues. J lost 4 bases, V lost 6 bases, and 9 bases had no gene match. Germline V gene lookup returns CDR1 SGHRS and CDR2 YFSETQ. CDR3 DNA sequence: TGCGCCAGCACAGAGTTAGCGGGAAGTTACAATGAGCAGTTCTTC. The encoded protein is CASTELAGSYNEQFF.

The chain has TRBV19 and TRBJ1-4, with D unresolved. The germline gives CDR1 LNHDA, CDR2 SQIVND (reference sequence). Trimming shortened V by 4 bases and J by 8 bases, and 8 bases separated the two germline ends. The CDR3 sequence is 12 residues long. CDR3 region: CASSRHEEKLFF. The CDR3 nucleotides are TGTGCCAGTAGTAGACATGAGGAAAAACTGTTTTTT.

In this sample, this clone turned up once. The CDR3 sequence is CASSRSNRGFGYGYTF. The CDR3 DNA follows: TGTGCCAGCAGTCGCTCAAACAGGGGGTTTGGCTATGGCTACACCTTC. V and J are TRBV27 and TRBJ1-2; 8 bases are shared with TRBD1. Germline CDR1 reads MNHEY; CDR2 reads SMNVEV (reference sequence). V gave up 5 bases and J gave up 4 bases; unmatched junction bases: 12. The CDR3 contains 16 residues.

This clone occurred once. The V gene is TRBV19, the J gene TRBJ1-1; tentative D call: TRBD1 (5 bases). The germline V gene encodes CDR1 LNHDA and CDR2 SQIVND (reference sequence). This CDR3 is built from 13 residues. V gave up 3 bases and J gave up 7 bases, with 12 bases separating them. The CDR3 nucleotides read TGTGCCAGTAGTATTGGCGGGGGGGGTGAAGCTTTCTTT. This sequence encodes CASSIGGGGEAFF.

This clone was detected only once. This chain connects TRBV28 to TRBJ1-5; D uncertain. Germline CDR1 is MDHEN and CDR2 is SYDVKM. The CDR3 loop spans 16 amino acids. Trimming removed 2 bases at V and 2 bases at J, with 13 bases between. CDR3 sequence reads: CASSLRPGTGNQPQHF. CDR3 DNA: TGTGCCAGCAGTTTAAGGCCAGGCACAGGCAATCAGCCCCAGCATTTT.

The rearrangement joins TRBV25-1 to TRBJ1-2; possibly TRBD1 for D (6 bases). Germline loops: CDR1 MGHDK, CDR2 SYGVNS. V gave up 4 bases and J gave up 3 bases, with 18 bases separating them. This CDR3 spans 16 amino acids. CDR3 sequence: CASSGFGTGKDYGYTF. DNA for the CDR3: TGTGCCAGCAGTGGGTTCGGTACAGGGAAGGACTATGGCTACACCTTC.

J is TRBJ2-7 and V is TRBV7-9, with a possible D match to TRBD2 (5 bases). This CDR3 contains 14 residues. Trimming pared 2 bases from V and 2 bases from J, leaving 10 bases between. Germline loops: CDR1 SEHNR, CDR2 FQNEAQ (reference sequence). DNA for the CDR3: TGTGCCAGCAGCTTAACGAGCGGCCCCTACGAGCAGTACTTC. This encodes CASSLTSGPYEQYF.

CDR3 sequence (DNA): TGTGCCAGTAGTAGACAGGGGGCCAACGAGCAGTACTTC. Translation gives CASSRQGANEQYF. The J gene is TRBJ2-7, the V gene TRBV19, with 10 bases that match TRBD1. The CDR3 is 13 residues long. CDR1 and CDR2 from the germline V gene are LNHDA and SQIVND (reference sequence). V shed 4 bases and J 5 bases; nucleotides not matched to a gene: 2.

The chain employs TRBV5-4 and TRBJ1-2; the D is unclear. CDR1 is SGHNT and CDR2 is YYREEE in the germline V gene (reference sequence). This CDR3 region has 14 residues. V lost 0 bases and J 2 bases, leaving 8 bases between the germline ends. For the CDR3, the DNA is TGTGCCAGCAGCTTGGGAGTAAAGAACTATGGCTACACCTTC. Encoded protein: CASSLGVKNYGYTF. Combining the CDR3 with reference TRBV5-4 and TRBJ1-2 gives the whole variable domain ETGVTQSPTHLIKTRGQQVTLRCSSQSGHNTVSWYQQALGQGPQFIFQYYREEENGRGNFPPRFSGLQFPNYSSELNVNALELDDSALYLCASSLGVKNYGYTFGSGTRLTVV.

The chain joins TRBV5-6 to TRBJ1-5; 8 nucleotides agree with TRBD1. With V trimmed by 1 base and J by 8 bases, 2 bases remained unmatched. The CDR3 is 13 amino acids. CDR1 SGHDT and CDR2 YYEEEE come from the germline V gene. The CDR3 DNA sequence: TGTGCCAGCAGCTTGCAGGGGGCGAAGCCCCAGCATTTT. Protein sequence: CASSLQGAKPQHF.